The T cell receptor beta chain described here comes from a study of cytomegalovirus exposure and HLA in healthy donors. Turning to the study itself: Among the 400 or so donors who were genotyped, roughly 86% fell in the genetic ancestry cluster that is associated with self-reported Caucasian donors. Study outcomes and limitations: Previously analyzed data showed that most TCR beta V segments were productive at a frequency of about 87% or about 30%.

Use of 60 Vbeta and 13 Jbeta primers characterized the PCR. Here immunoSEQ multiplex PCR was the method, and the copy in TCRdb shows in-frame clones only, minus some. The sample lists fewer than 250,000 clones, roughly four fifths seen once, with 1.5% to 2% in the top ten. Details on this clone: Its specificity is not known.

V lost 5 bases, J lost 0 bases, and 9 bases stayed unmatched. Per the germline V gene, CDR1 is SEHNR and CDR2 is FQNEAQ (reference sequence). The CDR3 runs 19 residues. This chain joins TRBV7-9 and TRBJ2-1, with 14 bases that match TRBD2. The receptor was isolated from a man aged 18 to 29 in good health and CMV-seronegative. The sample taken for sequencing was PBMCs. In nucleotides, the CDR3 is TGTGCCAGCAGCCACGGGACTAGCGGGGGCTTGAGCTCCTACAATGAGCAGTTCTTC. It is translated as CASSHGTSGGLSSYNEQFF.